Listed below are T cell receptor beta chains from one sample, sequenced in a study of shared clonotypes between healthy human individuals. Repertoires were generated with immunoSEQ multiplex PCR, while TCRdb's copy carries only in-frame clones and drops some. The sample includes roughly 770,000 clones, approximately 97% seen only once; the top ten take under 0.3%. The specimen was naive CD8+ T cells sorted from blood. The receptors derive from a man between 25 and 39 years old in good health. Both conserved end residues are part of each CDR3. The order of the fields is V gene, D gene, clone size, J gene, CDR3 DNA, CDR3 protein. The D gene is left open where the match is weak. The size entry is marked missing in some rows and otherwise reads once, few, many or a size class.

TRBV15,NA,NA,TRBJ2-3,TGTGCCACCAGCAGAGCCGGGGGAAGCACAGATACGCAGTATTTT,CATSRAGGSTDTQYF
TRBV7-9,NA,NA,TRBJ2-5,TGTGCCAGCAGCTTAGCGAGCAGAGCCTCCCACCAAGAGACCCAGTACTTC,CASSLASRASHQETQYF
TRBV18,NA,NA,TRBJ2-1,TGTGCCAGCTCACCACTGGAGACCAATCCAATAATCGATGAGCAGTTCTTC,CASSPLETNPIIDEQFF
TRBV9,NA,once,TRBJ2-7,TGTGCCAGCAGCGGCAGTCACGGTGCCGCCTACGAGCAGTACTTC,CASSGSHGAAYEQYF
TRBV27,TRBD1,NA,TRBJ2-1,TGTGCCAGCAGTCTTGGGACAGAGTTAAACAATGAGCAGTTCTTC,CASSLGTELNNEQFF
TRBV10-3,NA,NA,TRBJ2-1,TGTGCCATCAGTGATCAACCAGGGGGACTCAATGAGCAGTTCTTC,CAISDQPGGLNEQFF
TRBV27,NA,NA,TRBJ2-7,TGTGCCAGCAGCCCCCGGGTTCGTAGCTCCTACGAGCAGTACTTC,CASSPRVRSSYEQYF
TRBV7-9,TRBD1,NA,TRBJ1-5,TGTGCCAGCAGCGGCGAGGGACAGGGTGGACAGCCCCAGCATTTT,CASSGEGQGGQPQHF
TRBV11-2,NA,NA,TRBJ2-7,TGTGCCAGCAGCACCGGGTCCTACGAGCAGTACTTC,CASSTGSYEQYF
TRBV6-1,NA,NA,TRBJ2-1,TGTGCCAGCAGCCTAGGCGGAACGATGGATGAGCAGTTCTTC,CASSLGGTMDEQFF
TRBV6-1,TRBD1,NA,TRBJ2-5,TGTGCCAGCAGTGAGGGGACAGGGCAAGAGACCCAGTACTTC,CASSEGTGQETQYF
TRBV10-3,TRBD2,NA,TRBJ2-1,TGTGCCATCAGCCCCCGGGGGGCCTACAATGAGCAGTTCTTC,CAISPRGAYNEQFF
TRBV28,TRBD1,NA,TRBJ1-2,TGTGCCAGCAGTTTCCTGGGGACAGCAGGACCGACCGATGGCTACACCTTC,CASSFLGTAGPTDGYTF
TRBV11-2,NA,NA,TRBJ2-7,TGTGCCAGCAGCTTAGGTCGAGGGGCCTACGAGCAGTACTTC,CASSLGRGAYEQYF
TRBV5-4,NA,NA,TRBJ2-1,TGTGCCAGCTCAGCGGACACCTACAATGAGCAGTTCTTC,CASSADTYNEQFF
TRBV1,NA,NA,TRBJ2-1,TGCACCAGCAGCCAAGAAACGGGAGGGGTGAACAATGAGCAGTTCTTC,CTSSQETGGVNNEQFF
TRBV27,NA,NA,TRBJ2-7,TGTGCCAGCAGTTTATCTAATACCGGGCAGGACTACGAGCAGTACTTC,CASSLSNTGQDYEQYF
TRBV4-3,TRBD1,NA,TRBJ2-7,TGCGCCAGCAGCCAAGAGGACAGGGGACCTAACGAGCAGTACTTC,CASSQEDRGPNEQYF
TRBV28,NA,NA,TRBJ2-5,TGTGCCAGCAGTTTAATAGGGGGTTTACAAGAGACCCAGTACTTC,CASSLIGGLQETQYF
TRBV7-9,NA,NA,TRBJ1-1,TGTGCCAGCAGCCAAGCATCCAACACTGAAGCTTTCTTT,CASSQASNTEAFF
TRBV27,NA,NA,TRBJ1-5,TGTGCCAGCAGTTTATATCCAGCCAATCAGCCCCAGCATTTT,CASSLYPANQPQHF
TRBV19,NA,NA,TRBJ1-1,TGTGCCAGTAGTACCCCTTTTCCTGAAGCTTTCTTT,CASSTPFPEAFF
TRBV21-1,NA,NA,TRBJ2-2,TGTGCCAGCAGCAAAACAGCGTCGTTAGCGGGAGCTGGCGGGGAGCTGTTTTTT,CASSKTASLAGAGGELFF
TRBV4-1,TRBD1,NA,TRBJ1-5,TGCGCCAGCCCGACAGGGAGCAATCAGCCCCAGCATTTT,CASPTGSNQPQHF
TRBV7-8,TRBD1,NA,TRBJ2-2,TGTGCCAGCAGCTTAGCCCAGGCCGACAGGGCTACGCTCACCGGGGAGCTGTTTTTT,CASSLAQADRATLTGELFF
TRBV5-6,NA,NA,TRBJ2-5,TGTGCCAGCAGCTTAAGTTATGAGCCCCAAGAGACCCAGTACTTC,CASSLSYEPQETQYF
TRBV11-2,NA,NA,TRBJ2-7,TGTGCCAGCAGCTTAGCGACAGCGGATGTATACGAGCAGTACTTC,CASSLATADVYEQYF
TRBV7-9,NA,once,TRBJ2-7,TGTGCCAGCAGCCCACAGGGAACCTCTAGACGGGAGCAGTACTTC,CASSPQGTSRREQYF
TRBV7-9,NA,NA,TRBJ1-1,TGTGCCAGCAGCTTAGCGCGGGTAGGGGCCAGGGCTGAAGCTTTCTTT,CASSLARVGARAEAFF
TRBV6-5,NA,NA,TRBJ1-1,TGTGCCAGCAGTTACTCTACGGGGGGCAGCACTGAAGCTTTCTTT,CASSYSTGGSTEAFF
TRBV7-8,TRBD2,once,TRBJ2-5,TGTGCCAGCAGCTTAGAGGTAGCGGGAGTGGGAGAGACCCAGTACTTC,CASSLEVAGVGETQYF
TRBV28,TRBD2,NA,TRBJ2-2,TGTGCCAGCAGTTTTATAGCGGGAGTTCACGGGGAGCTGTTTTTT,CASSFIAGVHGELFF
TRBV28,NA,NA,TRBJ2-7,TGTGCCAGCAGTCAAAATGGGGAGCAGTACTTC,CASSQNGEQYF
TRBV7-9,NA,NA,TRBJ2-2,TGTGCCAGCAGCCCATTTGGGAGTGGGGAGCTGTTTTTT,CASSPFGSGELFF
TRBV7-2,NA,NA,TRBJ1-2,TGTGCCAGCAGCTTGATTGGCAGGTCGATAGGCTACACCTTC,CASSLIGRSIGYTF
TRBV19,NA,NA,TRBJ2-7,TGTGCCAGTAGTCTACGACTAGAGCCCCACGAGCAGTACTTC,CASSLRLEPHEQYF
TRBV9,NA,once,TRBJ1-2,TGTGCCAGCACCCCAGGGAGCCCTAACTATGGCTACACCTTC,CASTPGSPNYGYTF
TRBV6-5,NA,NA,TRBJ2-7,TGTGCCAGCAGTTACGGTTCAGGGGACGAGCAGTACTTC,CASSYGSGDEQYF
TRBV19,TRBD1,NA,TRBJ1-4,TGTGCCAGTACCGACAGGGGGATAAATGAAAAACTGTTTTTT,CASTDRGINEKLFF
TRBV6-1,TRBD2,NA,TRBJ2-1,TGTGCCAGCAGTGAGGTGCGGGAGGGGTACAATGAGCAGTTCTTC,CASSEVREGYNEQFF
TRBV14,NA,NA,TRBJ2-7,TGTGCCAGCAGCCATCGGTCACAAAGGGACGAGCAGTACTTC,CASSHRSQRDEQYF